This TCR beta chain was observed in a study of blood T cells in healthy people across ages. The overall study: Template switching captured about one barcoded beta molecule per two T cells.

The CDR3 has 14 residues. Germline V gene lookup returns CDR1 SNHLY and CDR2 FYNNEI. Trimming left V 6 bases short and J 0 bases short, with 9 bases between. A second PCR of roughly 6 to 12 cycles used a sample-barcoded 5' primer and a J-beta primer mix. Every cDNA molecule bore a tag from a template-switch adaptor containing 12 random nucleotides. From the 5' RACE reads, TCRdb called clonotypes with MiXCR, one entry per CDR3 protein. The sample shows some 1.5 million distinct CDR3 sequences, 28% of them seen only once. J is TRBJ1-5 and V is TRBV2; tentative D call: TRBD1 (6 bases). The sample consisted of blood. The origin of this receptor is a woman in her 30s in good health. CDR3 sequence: CASSRQVSNQPQHF. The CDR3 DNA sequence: TGTGCCAGCAGCCGACAGGTTAGCAATCAGCCCCAGCATTTT.